The 8 T cell receptor beta chains below all came from one sample that was sequenced in a study of T-cell memory formation after mild COVID-19. TCRdb processed the 5' RACE reads anew with MiXCR; each CDR3 protein has one entry. The sample carries about 250,000 distinct CDR3 sequences, approximately 15% recorded once. Material for sequencing was PBMCs or a T cell subset sorted from them (not recorded which). Source of these receptors: an adult woman who had mild COVID-19 (a few samples of this study predate the infection). Cell type and time point are not known.

The rearrangement links TRBV12-3 or TRBV12-4 to TRBJ2-2; possibly TRBD1 for D (5 bases). V lost 6 bases, J lost 4 bases, and 15 bases lay in between. This CDR3 spans 15 amino acids. DNA of the CDR3: TGTGCCAGCAGGACGAGACAGCAACCCACCGGGGAGCTGTTTTTT. It encodes CASRTRQQPTGELFF.

This clonotype was seen more than once but under ten times. CDR3 loop: CANLVGLPMGETQYF. CDR3 in DNA: TGCGCCAACCTAGTGGGACTCCCAATGGGAGAGACCCAGTACTTC. The rearrangement uses TRBV4-1 and TRBJ2-5, with D perhaps TRBD2 (6 bases). This CDR3 is built from 15 residues. V lost 10 bases and J 4 bases, leaving 22 bases between the germline ends. Germline V gene lookup returns CDR1 MGHRA and CDR2 YSYEKL.

In its sample, this clonotype was seen a few times. CDR3 region: CASSGQGYGYTF. CDR3 nucleotides: TGTGCCAGCTCCGGGCAAGGGTATGGCTACACCTTC. The V and J genes are TRBV18 and TRBJ1-2; D gene uncertain. The V gene's germline CDR1 is KGHSH and CDR2 LQKENI. The CDR3 consists of 12 residues. V was shortened by 6 bases and J by 5 bases, with 10 bases between the two germline ends.

The rearrangement joins TRBV7-9 to TRBJ2-3, with 7 bases lining up with TRBD2. The CDR3 runs 18 residues. CDR1 is SEHNR and CDR2 is FQNEAQ in the germline V gene (reference sequence). V shed 5 bases and J 4 bases; nucleotides not matched to a gene: 18. CDR3 loop: CASSPRWGTTEISDTQYF. The CDR3 DNA sequence: TGTGCCAGCAGCCCCCGGTGGGGGACTACCGAGATTTCAGATACGCAGTATTTT.

V is TRBV12-3 or TRBV12-4 and J is TRBJ1-5, with 7 bases matching TRBD1. The ends lost 6 bases at V and 1 base at J; junction bases unmatched: 6. CDR3 length: 15 amino acids. CDR3 region: CASRPTGVSNQPQHF. In DNA, the CDR3 is TGTGCCAGCAGACCTACAGGGGTAAGCAATCAGCCCCAGCATTTT.

The chain links TRBV5-1 to TRBJ2-3, with TRBD2 matching over 10 bases. The germline gives CDR1 SGHRS, CDR2 YFSETQ. After removal of 4 bases from V and 2 bases from J, the junction contained 7 bases not matched to a gene. The CDR3 contains 16 residues. The CDR3 coding sequence is TGCGCCAGCAGCCCGGCCGGGACTAGCGACACAGATACGCAGTATTTT. It specifies CASSPAGTSDTDTQYF.

The V gene is TRBV29-1, the J gene TRBJ2-1, with D perhaps TRBD1 (6 bases). CDR3 size: 15 residues. V lost 0 bases to trimming and J lost 10 bases, with 19 bases between them. Germline CDR1 is SQVTM and CDR2 is ANQGSEA. The CDR3 DNA is TGCAGCGTTGAAGATCTTGGGCAGCCCAGGGGCGAGCAGTTCTTC. Translating gives CSVEDLGQPRGEQFF.

The sample holds a few counts of this clonotype. The chain has TRBV3-1 and TRBJ1-1; D ambiguous. Trimming removed 0 bases at V and 7 bases at J, with 9 bases between. The germline V gene has CDR1 LGHDT and CDR2 YNNKEL (reference sequence). The CDR3 runs to 13 residues. CDR3 nucleotide sequence: TGTGCCAGCAGCCAAGAAAGCAAGAGTGAAGCTTTCTTT. It yields the protein CASSQESKSEAFF.